This T cell receptor beta chain came from a study of blood T cell repertoires in COVID-19. Across the whole study: The analysed material was cDNA or gDNA that came from T cells, B-cell-depleted T cells, or PBMCs.

Germline CDR1 reads SGHVS; CDR2 reads FNYEAQ. The CDR3 spans 13 residues. V shed 1 base and J shed 5 bases, with 7 bases lying between them. Generated by immunoSEQ multiplex PCR, the TCRdb table keeps only in-frame clones and is missing some. The sample carries 450,000 to 500,000 clones, roughly 88% recorded once. This sequence originates from a human donor in a cohort sampled during active COVID-19. The sequencing sample was made of peripheral blood. J is TRBJ2-3 and V is TRBV7-6; maybe TRBD2 (5 bases). The CDR3, as DNA: TGTGCCAGCAGCTTAGTCGGGGAAGATACGCAGTATTTT. This encodes CASSLVGEDTQYF.